These 22 T cell receptor beta chains came from one sample sequenced in a study of tumor and adjacent non-tumor tissue in lung cancer. TCRbeta libraries were built with three rounds of nested PCR, modified from ARM-PCR. TCRdb redid the calling of the multiplex PCR reads with MiXCR, one entry per CDR3 protein. The sample lists around 71,000 distinct CDR3 sequences, 55% to 75% seen once, with approximately 10% in the top ten. This sample's RNA came from whole unsorted tissue. Sample: lung tumor tissue. These receptors were taken from a woman in her thirties or forties with non-small cell lung cancer.

J is TRBJ2-1 and V is TRBV9; D may be TRBD1 (5 bases). CDR3 length: 14 amino acids. The V end lost 0 bases, the J end lost 9 bases, and 13 bases lay between the germline ends. The germline gives CDR1 SGDLS, CDR2 YYNGEE. CDR3 DNA sequence: TGTGCCAGCAGCGTAGGAAGGGGCTGGGGTGAGCAGTTCTTC. It specifies CASSVGRGWGEQFF. Filled out from reference TRBV9 and TRBJ2-1, the complete variable domain reads DSGVTQTPKHLITATGQRVTLRCSPRSGDLSVYWYQQSLDQGLQFLIQYYNGEERAKGNILERFSAQQFPDLHSELNLSSLELGDSALYFCASSVGRGWGEQFFGPGTRLTVL.

The chain uses TRBV6-5 and TRBJ2-1; TRBD1 might be the D (6 bases). The CDR3 loop spans 13 amino acids. Trimming stripped 7 bases from V and 12 bases from J, with 19 bases between. CDR1 and CDR2 from the germline V gene are MNHEY and SVGAGI. For the CDR3, the DNA is TGTGCCAGCATCCCCATACAGGGCAGTGGGCAGTTCTTC. As protein: CASIPIQGSGQFF.

The V gene is TRBV20-1, the J gene TRBJ2-3; 15 nucleotides line up with TRBD2. This CDR3 contains 15 residues. The V gene's germline CDR1 is DFQATT and CDR2 SNEGSKA (reference sequence). The CDR3 sequence: CSDPGLAGGPDTQYF. In DNA, the CDR3 is TGCAGCGATCCTGGACTAGCGGGGGGGCCAGATACGCAGTATTTT.

The sample holds many counts of this clonotype. The chain uses TRBV30 and TRBJ2-7; D unclear. The CDR3 runs to 13 residues. Looked up from germline, CDR1 is GTSNPN and CDR2 is SVGIG (reference sequence). V shed 2 bases and J shed 6 bases, with 14 bases lying between them. CDR3 in amino acids: CAWSRVLGREQYF. CDR3 coding DNA: TGTGCCTGGAGTCGAGTTTTAGGCCGCGAGCAGTACTTC.

The sample holds one count of this clonotype. Since a much larger clone is just one base distant, this may be a read error. The V and J genes are TRBV28 and TRBJ1-2; 7 bases fit TRBD1. In germline, CDR1 is MDHEN, CDR2 SYDVKM. The CDR3 runs to 13 residues. With V trimmed by 10 bases and J by 8 bases, 13 bases remained unmatched. The CDR3 nucleotides read TGTGCCAACACCCCAGACAGGGTGCGAGGCTACACCTTC. Protein product: CANTPDRVRGYTF.

Remarks on this clonotype: This CDR3 is missing its conserved last phenylalanine or tryptophan, likely due to a read error. The chain joins TRBV7-8 to TRBJ2-5; TRBD2 might be the D (5 bases). CDR3 length: 12 amino acids. Germline lookup yields CDR1 SGHVS and CDR2 FQNEAQ. V was clipped by 8 bases and J by 7 bases, with 14 bases between them. The CDR3 region has the DNA TGTGCCAGCGGGAGAGAAGAAGGGACCCAGTACTAC. Amino acids: CASGREEGTQYY.

Notes on this clonotype: Compared with germline, one end of the junction differs, possibly owing to a read error. The chain's CDR3 is CASSPLGGQDYYEQYF. The CDR3, as DNA: TGTGCCAGTAGCCCCCTCGGTGGGCAGGATTACTACGAGCAATACTTC. V gene TRBV11-2 combines with J gene TRBJ2-7; D ambiguous. Germline CDR1 is SGHAT and CDR2 is FQNNGV. The CDR3 is 16 residues long. Together with reference TRBV11-2 and TRBJ2-7, the CDR3 gives the full variable domain: EAGVAQSPRYKIIEKRQSVAFWCNPISGHATLYWYQQILGQGPKLLIQFQNNGVVDDSQLPKDRFSAERLKGVDSTLKIQPAKLEDSAVYLCASSPLGGQDYYEQYFGPGTRLTVT.

J is TRBJ2-5 and V is TRBV29-1; D is unresolved. Germline loops: CDR1 SQVTM, CDR2 ANQGSEA. The CDR3 runs 13 residues. The CDR3 loop is CGVDGRLQETQYF. Written as DNA, the CDR3 is TGCGGGGTTGATGGCAGATTACAAGAGACCCAGTACTTC.

This clonotype was recorded at least ten times. The chain carries TRBV20-1 and TRBJ1-2, with a possible D match to TRBD1 (5 bases). The CDR3 extends over 13 amino acids. Germline V gene data show CDR1 as DFQATT and CDR2 as SNEGSKA (reference sequence). With 0 bases removed from V and 8 bases from J, the gap between germline ends came to 13 bases. The CDR3 sequence: CSARDPQGYGYTF. CDR3 sequence (DNA): TGCAGTGCTAGAGACCCCCAGGGTTACGGCTACACCTTC.

As for this clonotype: This CDR3 fails to terminate in the conserved phenylalanine or tryptophan, so it likely reflects a read error. The chain uses TRBV29-1 and TRBJ2-6; D possibly corresponds to TRBD2 (6 bases). Germline CDR1 and CDR2: SQVTM and ANQGSEA. This CDR3 region has 15 residues. CDR3 protein: CSVDSGDSGTNVLTL. DNA of the CDR3: TGCAGCGTTGATTCCGGGGACTCTGGGACCAACGTCCTGACTTTA.

Notes on this clonotype: Lacking the conserved final phenylalanine or tryptophan, this CDR3 likely reflects a read error. It is unclear where the CDR3 begins or ends on the DNA, so no DNA is shown, and the CDR3 is as TCRdb lists it. CDR3 residues: CARSLKWSSNYNEQLL. V gene TRBV11-2 combines with J gene TRBJ2-1. 16 amino acids form the CDR3, both terminal residues included. Germline loops: CDR1 SGHAT, CDR2 FQNNGV.

Remarks on this clonotype: One junction end does not reproduce the germline sequence, and a read error may be involved. The chain uses TRBV6-5 and TRBJ1-1; perhaps TRBD1 as D (5 bases). Germline loops: CDR1 MNHEY, CDR2 SVGAGI. This CDR3 is 16 amino acids long. In DNA form, the CDR3 reads TGTGCCAGCAGTCATCCCACTAGGGGCCTAAACACTGAAACTTTCTTT. It specifies CASSHPTRGLNTETFF.

On this clonotype itself: One end of the junction is discordant with germline, which a read error may explain. CDR3 nucleotide sequence: TGTACCAGCAGCTCATCATGGACAGATAGCGGAGCCAGAAACATTCAGTACTTC. Translating gives CTSSSSWTDSGARNIQYF. This chain uses TRBV4-2 with TRBJ2-4; D may match TRBD1 or TRBD2 (6 bases each). Germline CDR1 is LGHNA and CDR2 is YNFKEQ. The CDR3 spans 18 residues.

On this clonotype itself: The conserved final phenylalanine or tryptophan is absent from the CDR3, which likely points to a read error. This chain uses TRBV20-1 with TRBJ2-7; D is perhaps TRBD1 (6 bases). The germline gives CDR1 DFQATT, CDR2 SNEGSKA (reference sequence). V gave up 1 base and J gave up 2 bases, with 18 bases separating them. The CDR3 has 16 amino acids. The CDR3 spells CSARGGGGGGAYEQYL. DNA for the CDR3: TGCAGTGCTAGAGGCGGTGGGGGCGGTGGCGCCTACGAGCAGTACTTA.

This clonotype was detected once. A much larger clone lies a single base off, so this may be a read error. The chain recombines TRBV28 with TRBJ1-5, with 12 bases identical to TRBD1. The CDR3 has 17 residues. The germline gives CDR1 MDHEN, CDR2 SYDVKM. Losses at the gene ends were 5 bases for V and 4 bases for J; bases not matched to a gene: 9. The CDR3 loop is CASSPSGTGGRNQPQHF. CDR3 DNA: TGTGCCAGCAGTCCATCCGGGACAGGGGGCCGGAATCAGCCCCAGCATTTT.

This clonotype has a count of ten or more. The chain couples TRBV14 to TRBJ2-1; 9 bases line up with TRBD1. Germline V CDR1 and CDR2: SGHDN, FVKESK. This CDR3 spans 14 amino acids. With 7 bases clipped from V and 9 bases from J, the junction kept 10 bases outside the gene matches. The CDR3 is CASNTGGRVGEQFF. CDR3 nucleotides: TGTGCCAGCAACACAGGGGGCCGGGTCGGTGAGCAGTTCTTC.

With respect to this clonotype: One end of the junction varies from germline; a read error may be responsible. This CDR3 is CTSSQDGTDTQYF. The CDR3 DNA sequence: TGTACCAGTAGCCAAGATGGAACAGATACGCAGTATTTT. The rearrangement joins TRBV4-2 to TRBJ2-3; D gene unclear. The CDR3 runs to 13 residues. CDR1 is LGHNA and CDR2 is YNFKEQ in the germline V gene.

About this clonotype: The conserved closing phenylalanine or tryptophan is absent in this CDR3, likely reflecting a read error. V gene TRBV29-1 combines with J gene TRBJ2-3; D might be TRBD2 (5 bases). Per germline, CDR1 SQVTM and CDR2 ANQGSEA. The CDR3 sequence is 14 residues long. V gave up 7 bases and J gave up 5 bases, with 19 bases separating them. Here the CDR3 DNA reads TGCAGCGCCACAGTGAGGGATAACATAGATACGCAGTATTTA. Amino acids: CSATVRDNIDTQYL.

There are many counts of this clonotype. The J gene is TRBJ1-2, the V gene TRBV7-9; unclear D gene. V dropped 5 bases and J dropped 7 bases, with 11 bases sitting between them. The length of the CDR3 is 12 residues. Germline V gene lookup returns CDR1 SEHNR and CDR2 FQNEAQ (reference sequence). The CDR3 DNA sequence: TGTGCCAGCAGCGGAAGCGGTGGTGGCTACACCTTC. It is translated as CASSGSGGGYTF.

The chain recombines TRBV21-1 with TRBJ1-5; the table gives TRBD1 as D, unverified against the DNA. TRBV21-1 is a pseudogene. This CDR3 contains 16 residues. The CDR3 DNA reads as TGTGCCAGCAGCAAAGGGCGACAGAGCAGCATTCAGCCCCAGCATTTT. It specifies CASSKGRQSSIQPQHF.

This clonotype occurred a few times. The V call is TRBV29-1, the J call TRBJ2-1; TRBD2 matches at 9 bases. This CDR3 contains 17 residues. The germline gives CDR1 SQVTM, CDR2 ANQGSEA. V lost 7 bases to trimming and J lost 4 bases; unmatched junction nucleotides: 17. The CDR3 DNA follows: TGCAGCGCTGATGAGTTGACTAGCGGAAGTTGGTACAATGAGCAGTTCTTC. Amino acids: CSADELTSGSWYNEQFF.

Points on this clonotype: An end of the junction does not agree with germline; a read error may underlie this. The V and J genes are TRBV20-1 and TRBJ2-5; weak D call: TRBD2 (6 bases). CDR1 is DFQATT and CDR2 is SNEGSKA in the germline V gene (reference sequence). CDR3 length: 12 residues. This CDR3 is CSEDGSRGTQHF. CDR3 in DNA: TGCAGTGAGGACGGATCCCGGGGGACCCAGCACTTC.